The next 16 T cell receptor beta chains were all read from a single sample in a study of blood T cells in healthy people across ages. Using a J-beta primer mix together with a sample-barcoded 5' primer, a second PCR was run for roughly 6 to 12 cycles. TCRdb called the 5' RACE reads again in MiXCR, with one record for every CDR3 protein. The table records about a million distinct CDR3 sequences, roughly 52% of them present only once. The sample comprised blood. The source of these receptors is a man younger than 45 in good health.

Comments on this clonotype: At one boundary the junction diverges from the germline segment, which might be a read error. The V call is TRBV7-7, the J call TRBJ2-3; 7 bases align to TRBD2. CDR1 is SSHAT, CDR2 FNYEAQ, per germline (reference sequence). CDR3 length equals 14 residues. CDR3 amino acids: CASSPSGEADTQYF. The DNA for the CDR3 is TGTGCTAGCAGCCCGAGCGGGGAAGCAGATACGCAGTATTTT.

This clonotype has at least ten counts. V is TRBV7-9 and J is TRBJ2-7; 9 bases fit TRBD1. V shed 8 bases, J shed 4 bases, and the junction held 12 bases outside the gene matches. CDR1 and CDR2 (germline): SEHNR, FQNEAQ (reference sequence). This CDR3 is built from 15 residues. CDR3 nucleotide sequence: TGTGCCAGCGACCCGCCAACAGGGGGCAGTTACGAGCAGTACTTC. It encodes CASDPPTGGSYEQYF.

The rearrangement uses TRBV3-1 and TRBJ1-2; D is ambiguous. This CDR3 spans 16 amino acids. V was trimmed by 1 base and J by 2 bases, leaving 14 bases between them. Germline values: CDR1 LGHDT, CDR2 YNNKEL (reference sequence). The CDR3 DNA reads as TGTGCCAGCAGCCAAGGTCATCCGGCGGCAAACTATGGCTACACCTTC. Translating gives CASSQGHPAANYGYTF.

The chain links TRBV7-9 to TRBJ1-2; 7 nucleotides align to TRBD1. CDR3 length: 15 residues. V dropped 5 bases and J dropped 2; count of bases not matched to a gene: 8. Germline V gene lookup returns CDR1 SEHNR and CDR2 FQNEAQ (reference sequence). The CDR3 DNA follows: TGTGCCAGCAGCACCCGACAGGGTGGCAACTATGGCTACACCTTC. Translation gives CASSTRQGGNYGYTF.

The chain links TRBV4-2 to TRBJ2-7; no clear D. Trimming removed 0 bases from V and 0 bases from J, with 9 bases in between. The CDR3 is made up of 15 amino acids. CDR1 and CDR2 from the germline V gene are LGHNA and YNFKEQ. The DNA for the CDR3 is TGTGCCAGCAGCCAAGATTTGGCCCTCTCCTACGAGCAGTACTTC. Translation: CASSQDLALSYEQYF.

The chain combines TRBV2 with TRBJ2-1; 9 bases fit TRBD2. Germline V lookup: CDR1 SNHLY, CDR2 FYNNEI. The trim removed 6 bases at V and 5 bases at J, leaving 8 bases unmatched. This CDR3 contains 15 residues. CDR3 bases: TGTGCCAGCAGCCCGACTAGCGGAACCAACAATGAGCAGTTCTTC. It encodes CASSPTSGTNNEQFF.

This clonotype was seen more than once but under ten times. This chain joins TRBV29-1 and TRBJ1-2; D is perhaps TRBD1 (5 bases). This CDR3 region has 11 residues. The germline V and J ends were trimmed by 4 bases and 5 bases, with 8 bases remaining between them. In germline, CDR1 is SQVTM, CDR2 ANQGSEA. This chain's CDR3 is CSVGQLYGYTF. The DNA of the CDR3 is TGCAGCGTTGGACAGTTGTATGGCTACACCTTC.

The rearrangement links TRBV2 to TRBJ1-1, with 7 nucleotides matching TRBD1. Germline V gives CDR1 SNHLY, CDR2 FYNNEI. The V and J ends lost 8 bases and 0 bases, in that order; junction bases with no gene match: 9. The CDR3 length is 15 residues. DNA for the CDR3: TGTGCCAGCGCCGGACAGGTTATCATGAACACTGAAGCTTTCTTT. Residues: CASAGQVIMNTEAFF.

A few counts support this clonotype. The V gene is TRBV3-1, the J gene TRBJ1-2; D possibly corresponds to TRBD1 (5 bases). The CDR3 spans 15 residues. CDR1 is LGHDT, CDR2 YNNKEL, per germline (reference sequence). Deletions cut 1 base from V and 8 bases from J, with 17 bases between. The CDR3 here is CASSQAVGRVEGYTF. The CDR3 region has the DNA TGTGCCAGCAGCCAAGCGGTGGGGCGGGTCGAGGGCTACACCTTC.

This rearrangement joins TRBV28 to TRBJ1-2; D remains unclear. Germline V CDR1 and CDR2: MDHEN, SYDVKM. This CDR3 is built from 14 residues. Trimming removed 5 bases at V and 3 bases at J, with 13 bases between. The CDR3 loop reads CASSLFGAYYGYTF. Written as DNA, the CDR3 is TGTGCCAGCAGTCTCTTTGGAGCTTACTATGGCTACACCTTC.

This chain links TRBV29-1 with TRBJ2-5; TRBD2 might be the D (6 bases). CDR1 is SQVTM and CDR2 is ANQGSEA in the germline V gene. This CDR3 has 19 residues. Trimming left V 8 bases short and J 11 bases short, with 42 bases between. DNA for the CDR3: TGCAGCCATTCCGGAGGGTCAGCCTCTGAAGGATTACCCTACAATGAGCAGTACTTC. This gives the protein CSHSGGSASEGLPYNEQYF.

The chain carries TRBV4-1 and TRBJ2-3; D not resolved. Germline V gene lookup returns CDR1 MGHRA and CDR2 YSYEKL. CDR3 size: 12 residues. Trimming removed 1 base at V and 8 bases at J, with 7 bases between. The CDR3 spells CASSQGFGTQYF. The CDR3 region has the DNA TGCGCCAGCAGCCAAGGTTTTGGTACGCAGTATTTT.

The rearrangement uses TRBV20-1 and TRBJ2-1; 11 bases match TRBD2. The V gene end was trimmed by 5 bases and the J gene end by 5 bases; junction bases not matched to a gene: 5. Germline V gene sequence: CDR1 DFQATT, CDR2 SNEGSKA (reference sequence). This CDR3 spans 14 amino acids. As DNA, the CDR3 is TGCAGTGCTGATAGCGGGGGGGTGAACAATGAGCAGTTCTTC. This translates into CSADSGGVNNEQFF.

V gene TRBV6-5 combines with J gene TRBJ2-7; D is ambiguous. Germline CDR1 is MNHEY and CDR2 is SVGAGI. V was trimmed by 0 bases and J by 3 bases, leaving 15 bases between them. The CDR3 covers 16 residues. CDR3 in amino acids: CASSYSVAGPSYEQYF. DNA of the CDR3: TGTGCCAGCAGTTACTCGGTTGCAGGCCCTAGCTACGAGCAGTACTTC.

The chain joins TRBV29-1 to TRBJ2-3; a possible D gene is TRBD2 (6 bases). Trimming removed 1 base from V and 3 bases from J, with 8 bases in between. There are 13 residues in the CDR3. Germline V gives CDR1 SQVTM, CDR2 ANQGSEA. The CDR3 is CSVEARGTDTQYF. In DNA, the CDR3 is TGCAGCGTTGAAGCGCGGGGTACAGATACGCAGTATTTT.

This chain joins TRBV20-1 and TRBJ1-5; 8 bases are shared with TRBD1. CDR1 is DFQATT and CDR2 is SNEGSKA in the germline V gene (reference sequence). This CDR3 region has 14 residues. Trimming took 2 bases from V and 6 from J; bases not matched to a gene: 6. CDR3 in amino acids: CSARPSGGSQPQHF. DNA of the CDR3: TGCAGTGCTAGACCCTCAGGGGGCAGTCAGCCCCAGCATTTT.